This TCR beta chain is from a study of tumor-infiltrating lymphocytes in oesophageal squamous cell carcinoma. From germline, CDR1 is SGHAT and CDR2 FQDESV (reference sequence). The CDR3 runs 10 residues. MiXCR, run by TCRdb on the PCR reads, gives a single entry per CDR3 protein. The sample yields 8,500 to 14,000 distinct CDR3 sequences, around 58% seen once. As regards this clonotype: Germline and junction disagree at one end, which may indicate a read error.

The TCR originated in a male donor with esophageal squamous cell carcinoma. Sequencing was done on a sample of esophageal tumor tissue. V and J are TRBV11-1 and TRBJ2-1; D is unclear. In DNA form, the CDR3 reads TGTGCCAGCAGCTCGTGGGAAAGGGTGTTC. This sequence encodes CASSSWERVF.